These 16 T cell receptor beta chains originate from one sample sequenced in a study of T cells in Graves' hyperthyroidism and ophthalmopathy. Amplified regions were TCR beta CDR3 sequences from RNA transcripts. TCR CDR3 underwent first-round RT-PCR with the HTBI primer set. Via MiXCR, TCRdb re-called the multiplex PCR reads, giving one row per CDR3 protein. This table has 300,000 to 500,000 distinct CDR3 sequences, about 14% appearing once. The sequencing sample was made of blood. Source of these receptors: a man aged 45-65 years with Graves' ophthalmopathy.

This clonotype showed up just a few times. The V and J genes are TRBV10-3 and TRBJ1-5; D not resolved. Trimming left V 10 bases short and J 5 bases short, with 15 bases between. Germline values: CDR1 ENHRY, CDR2 SYGVKD. CDR3 size: 13 residues. The CDR3 DNA is TGTGCCACCAAGGACCGGGAAGATCAGCCCCAGCATTTT. Its protein is CATKDREDQPQHF.

This clonotype has ten or more counts. V and J are TRBV28 and TRBJ1-5; tentative D call: TRBD1 (5 bases). The CDR3 runs to 15 residues. Germline V gives CDR1 MDHEN, CDR2 SYDVKM. V was clipped by 6 bases and J by 4 bases, with 16 bases between them. CDR3 bases: TGTGCCAGCAGGGAAGGGGCGACTACGAATCAGCCCCAGCATTTT. It specifies CASREGATTNQPQHF. Complete variable domain (other parts from reference TRBV28 and TRBJ1-5): DVKVTQSSRYLVKRTGEKVFLECVQDMDHENMFWYRQDPGLGLRLIYFSYDVKMKEKGDIPEGYSVSREKKERFSLILESASTNQTSMYLCASREGATTNQPQHFGDGTRLSIL.

The V gene is TRBV25-1, the J gene TRBJ1-2; no reliable D call. This CDR3 is 16 amino acids long. V was pared by 5 bases and J by 3 bases, with 19 bases between. Per germline, CDR1 MGHDK and CDR2 SYGVNS. CDR3 sequence reads: CASSSAGGRSDYGYTF. DNA of the CDR3: TGTGCCAGCAGTTCGGCGGGAGGGAGATCGGACTATGGCTACACCTTC.

CDR3 protein: CSVAAGVLNTIYF. The CDR3 coding sequence is TGCAGCGTTGCGGCAGGGGTCTTAAACACCATATATTTT. The chain employs TRBV29-1 and TRBJ1-3; D may be TRBD1 (6 bases). Germline CDR1 is SQVTM and CDR2 is ANQGSEA. There are 13 residues in the CDR3. Trimming took 4 bases from V and 6 from J, leaving 13 bases between them.

Details on this clonotype: A read error is possible here, since a much larger clone lies one base away. The rearrangement links TRBV30 to TRBJ1-6; no clear D gene. Germline V gene sequence: CDR1 GTSNPN, CDR2 SVGIG (reference sequence). The CDR3 totals 13 residues. DNA of the CDR3: TGTGCCCGGAGTGTTCAGACCCCTTCACCCCTCCACTTT. As protein: CARSVQTPSPLHF.

This clonotype has a count of ten or more. V is TRBV28 and J is TRBJ1-1, with a tentative D call TRBD1 (5 bases). The CDR3 extends over 16 amino acids. Germline V gives CDR1 MDHEN, CDR2 SYDVKM. V was clipped by 6 bases and J by 4 bases, with 21 bases between them. CDR3 protein: CASRPLRAQRGTEAFF. DNA for the CDR3: TGTGCCAGCAGACCACTCCGGGCCCAAAGGGGCACTGAAGCTTTCTTT.

This clonotype was counted at least ten times. The chain uses TRBV12-3 or TRBV12-4 and TRBJ2-1; D not certain. Trimming took 1 base from V and 9 from J, leaving 10 bases between them. The CDR3 has 13 amino acids. CDR3 region: CASSLGSWIEQFF. CDR3 DNA sequence: TGTGCCAGCAGTTTAGGTTCATGGATTGAGCAGTTCTTC.

In this sample, this clonotype turned up many times. The chain joins TRBV5-1 to TRBJ2-1; TRBD2 agrees at 9 bases. The germline V gene has CDR1 SGHRS and CDR2 YFSETQ. The CDR3 runs to 16 residues. J gave up 10 bases and V 3 bases, and 14 bases lay outside the gene matches. The CDR3 loop reads CASSSTGSGRTEEQFF. Written as DNA, the CDR3 is TGCGCCAGCAGCTCCACCGGTAGCGGGAGAACAGAGGAGCAGTTCTTC.

This clonotype was recorded many times. This rearrangement joins TRBV2 to TRBJ2-1; 15 bases are a match to TRBD2. With 5 bases clipped from V and 8 bases from J, the junction kept 7 bases outside the gene matches. Germline V CDR1 and CDR2: SNHLY, FYNNEI. This CDR3 has 16 residues. CDR3 in DNA: TGTGCCAGCAGTCAAAGGACTAGCGGGAGGGCCGATGAGCAGTTCTTC. Its translation: CASSQRTSGRADEQFF.

The chain combines TRBV7-9 with TRBJ2-1; D unclear. With 5 bases removed from V and 9 bases from J, the gap between germline ends came to 14 bases. This CDR3 is built from 13 residues. Germline lookup yields CDR1 SEHNR and CDR2 FQNEAQ (reference sequence). DNA for the CDR3: TGTGCCAGCAGCCGTTCATCTGTCGGTGAGCAGTTCTTC. Protein sequence: CASSRSSVGEQFF.

In this sample, this clonotype turned up many times. This chain links TRBV18 with TRBJ1-1; D gene unclear. The germline V gene has CDR1 KGHSH and CDR2 LQKENI. The CDR3 is 17 residues long. The ends were cut back, 3 bases at V and 2 bases at J, with 19 bases in the middle. For the CDR3, the DNA is TGTGCCAGCTCACCGTCGGTATTCGGGCTGATTAACACTGAAGCTTTCTTT. It yields the protein CASSPSVFGLINTEAFF. Variable domain in full (rest from reference TRBV18 and TRBJ1-1): NAGVMQNPRHLVRRRGQEARLRCSPMKGHSHVYWYRQLPEEGLKFMVYLQKENIIDESGMPKERFSAEFPKEGPSILRIQQVVRGDSAAYFCASSPSVFGLINTEAFFGQGTRLTVV.

This clonotype was observed many times. The chain has TRBV13 and TRBJ2-7; D is unresolved. Germline V CDR1 and CDR2: PRHDT, FYEKMQ (reference sequence). Trimming stripped 1 base from V and 7 bases from J, with 5 bases between. CDR3 size: 11 residues. CDR3 DNA: TGTGCCAGCAGCTTAGCGGAAGAGCAGTACTTC. Translated: CASSLAEEQYF.

This clonotype was detected once. The chain combines TRBV19 with TRBJ2-3; D remains unclear. V lost 5 bases and J lost 5, with 8 bases in between. Germline-derived CDR1 and CDR2 are LNHDA and SQIVND (reference sequence). This CDR3 is 12 amino acids long. The CDR3 sequence: CASSLDIDTQYF. CDR3 coding DNA: TGTGCCAGTAGTCTGGATATAGATACGCAGTATTTT.

This clonotype has only a few counts. This chain connects TRBV29-1 to TRBJ2-3; 8 bases align to TRBD2. The CDR3 loop spans 14 amino acids. V lost 1 base and J lost 4; bases outside the gene matches: 4. Per the germline V gene, CDR1 is SQVTM and CDR2 is ANQGSEA. Here the CDR3 reads CSVEGSGSADTQYF. In DNA form, the CDR3 reads TGCAGCGTTGAAGGAAGCGGGAGTGCAGATACGCAGTATTTT.

This clonotype has a count of ten or more. The rearrangement uses TRBV27 and TRBJ2-1, with 7 positions matching TRBD1. This CDR3 spans 14 amino acids. Germline lookup yields CDR1 MNHEY and CDR2 SMNVEV (reference sequence). V was pared by 6 bases and J by 7 bases, with 9 bases of the junction left unmatched. Here the CDR3 reads CASSKLQGWNEQFF. In nucleotides, the CDR3 is TGTGCCAGCAGCAAGCTACAGGGGTGGAATGAGCAGTTCTTC.

This clonotype was recorded many times. The V call is TRBV20-1, the J call TRBJ2-5; D is unresolved. The CDR3 extends over 14 amino acids. Trimming stripped 0 bases from V and 1 base from J, with 9 bases between. Germline CDR1 and CDR2: DFQATT and SNEGSKA (reference sequence). Written as DNA, the CDR3 is TGCAGTGCTAGAGATGGGCCCATCCAAGAGACCCAGTACTTC. Translated, it gives CSARDGPIQETQYF.